Below, one T cell receptor (beta chain) is given with its context. As yet, its antigen is unknown. Generated by immunoSEQ multiplex PCR, the TCRdb table keeps only in-frame clones and is missing some. The sample shows some 40,000 clones, more than 60% of them seen only once. The CDR3 is 14 residues long. Germline CDR1 and CDR2: MDHEN and SYDVKM. Trimming at V came to 8 bases and at J to 7 bases, leaving 6 bases not matched to a gene. This sample is drawn from a study of CD4 T cells in relation to SARS-CoV-2 and coronaviruses. Background on the study: The HLA restriction of the shared crossreactive spike epitopes was mapped.

The receptor was isolated from an adult with COVID-19. Sequencing was carried out using memory CD4+ T cells from PBMCs, cultured in vitro. V usage is TRBV28 and J usage is TRBJ2-1; 12 nucleotides line up with TRBD2. CDR3 in DNA: TGTGCCAGCCTAGCGGGAGGGTTATTTAATGAGCAGTTCTTC. Its translation is CASLAGGLFNEQFF.